These T cell receptor beta chains were read from a single sample in a study of T cell changes during pregnancy in multiple sclerosis. Method: immunoSEQ multiplex PCR; TCRdb's copy keeps in-frame clones and lacks some. The data show around 50,000 clones, approximately 90% seen once. The source material was CD4+ T cells from peripheral blood mononuclear cells, sampled in the second trimester of pregnancy. The receptors originated from a female donor with multiple sclerosis, enrolled in a pregnancy study. CDR3s include the opening cysteine and the closing phenylalanine or tryptophan. D genes are given only for firm matches. Some rows mark clone size as missing; the rest say once, few, many or name a class of expanded clone.

v_gene	d_gene	j_gene	abundance	CDR3aa	CDR3nt
TRBV6-1	-	TRBJ1-2	-	CASREVYGYTF	TGTGCCAGCAGAGAGGTCTATGGCTACACCTTC
TRBV2	-	TRBJ2-5	-	CASSEAQRAFQETQYF	TGTGCCAGCAGTGAAGCCCAGCGAGCCTTCCAAGAGACCCAGTACTTC
TRBV30	TRBD1	TRBJ2-1	once	CAWSSRTGLSYNEQFF	TGTGCCTGGAGTTCAAGGACAGGGTTATCCTACAATGAGCAGTTCTTC
TRBV28	TRBD1	TRBJ2-5	-	CASSQGQQGARETQYF	TGTGCCAGCAGCCAAGGGCAGCAGGGGGCGAGAGAGACCCAGTACTTC
TRBV2	-	TRBJ2-7	-	CASTLERYEQYF	TGTGCCAGCACCCTGGAGAGGTACGAGCAGTACTTC
TRBV7-2	-	TRBJ2-2	-	CASSFRRGGANTGELFF	TGTGCCAGCAGCTTCCGTAGGGGGGGGGCGAACACCGGGGAGCTGTTTTTT
TRBV6-5	TRBD1	TRBJ2-7	-	CASSVRGRYEQYF	TGTGCCAGCAGTGTCAGGGGGCGGTACGAGCAGTACTTC
TRBV7-8	TRBD1	TRBJ1-2	-	CASSLSTGDHGYTF	TGTGCCAGCAGCTTATCAACAGGGGACCATGGCTACACCTTC
TRBV6-5	-	TRBJ1-2	-	CASRAGNGYTF	TGTGCCAGCAGGGCAGGCAATGGCTACACCTTC
TRBV15	-	TRBJ2-5	-	CATSRDPTSQQETQYF	TGTGCCACCAGCAGAGATCCCACTAGTCAGCAAGAGACCCAGTACTTC
TRBV7-8	-	TRBJ2-7	-	CASSLESRGEQYF	TGTGCCAGCAGCTTAGAGTCTAGGGGCGAGCAGTACTTC
TRBV30	TRBD1	TRBJ2-5	-	CAWSVRKGQGVGETQYF	TGTGCCTGGAGTGTACGCAAGGGACAGGGGGTCGGGGAGACCCAGTACTTC
TRBV30	TRBD2	TRBJ2-1	-	CAWIPLAGGWRYNEQFF	TGTGCCTGGATCCCGCTAGCGGGAGGGTGGCGGTACAATGAGCAGTTCTTC
TRBV5-1	TRBD2	TRBJ2-5	-	CASSLGASGGDYQETQYF	TGCGCCAGCAGCTTGGGGGCTAGCGGGGGGGATTACCAAGAGACCCAGTACTTC
TRBV7-9	TRBD2	TRBJ2-7	-	CASSLAKGLVNEQYF	TGTGCCAGCAGCTTAGCGAAGGGACTAGTAAACGAGCAGTACTTC
TRBV28	TRBD1	TRBJ2-7	-	CASSFFRGQGSYEQYF	TGTGCCAGCAGTTTTTTCCGTGGACAGGGCTCCTACGAGCAGTACTTC
TRBV19	TRBD1	TRBJ1-2	-	CASSTLTSRTGGDGYTF	TGTGCCAGTAGTACTCTGACGTCTCGGACAGGGGGGGATGGCTACACCTTC
TRBV6-1	TRBD1	TRBJ2-2	-	CATRDRADTGELFF	TGTGCCACCAGGGACAGAGCCGACACCGGGGAGCTGTTTTTT
TRBV10-2	TRBD2	TRBJ2-3	-	CASSELSGRARDTQYF	TGCGCCAGCAGTGAGTTATCGGGGAGGGCCAGGGATACGCAGTATTTT
TRBV7-9	TRBD2	TRBJ2-5	-	CASSFGLAGDRETQYF	TGTGCCAGCAGTTTTGGACTAGCGGGAGACCGAGAGACCCAGTACTTC
TRBV11-2	-	TRBJ2-1	-	CASSQVNEQFF	TGTGCCAGCAGCCAGGTCAATGAGCAGTTCTTC
TRBV6-6	TRBD1	TRBJ2-7	-	CASSPQATSTGLEQYF	TGTGCCAGCAGTCCCCAAGCGACGTCGACAGGGTTGGAGCAGTACTTC
TRBV2	TRBD2	TRBJ2-7	-	CASSGTSGGEQYF	TGTGCCAGCAGTGGGACTAGCGGGGGCGAGCAGTACTTC
TRBV5-1	TRBD1	TRBJ1-2	-	CASSLGQGDYGYTF	TGCGCCAGCAGCTTAGGACAGGGGGACTATGGCTACACCTTC
TRBV29-1	-	TRBJ2-1	-	CSVEDLSLPGNNEQFF	TGCAGCGTTGAAGATCTTTCCCTCCCGGGTAACAATGAGCAGTTCTTC
TRBV28	TRBD1	TRBJ1-2	-	CASSADRVKGYTF	TGTGCCAGCAGCGCCGACAGGGTCAAAGGCTACACCTTC
TRBV27	TRBD2	TRBJ2-1	once	CASSLMVAGVRNEQFF	TGTGCCAGCAGTTTAATGGTAGCGGGAGTTCGTAATGAGCAGTTCTTC
TRBV28	TRBD1	TRBJ1-1	-	CASTPRGQGSNTEAFF	TGTGCCAGCACCCCTCGGGGACAGGGCTCGAACACTGAAGCTTTCTTT
TRBV5-1	-	TRBJ2-3	-	CATRGSFSTDTQYF	TGCGCCACCCGCGGCTCGTTTAGCACAGATACGCAGTATTTT
TRBV5-1	-	TRBJ1-3	-	CASSLVGEVAGNTIYF	TGCGCCAGCAGCTTGGTCGGGGAAGTCGCTGGAAACACCATATATTTT
TRBV5-1	TRBD2	TRBJ2-3	-	CASSWRTSGGADTQYF	TGCGCCAGCAGCTGGCGGACTAGCGGGGGAGCAGATACGCAGTATTTT
TRBV10-2	-	TRBJ2-4	-	CARVPPRVGRRFVAKNIQYF	TGCGCCAGGGTTCCACCCCGGGTAGGTCGGCGGTTTGTAGCCAAAAACATTCAGTACTTC
TRBV2	TRBD2	TRBJ2-1	-	CASHTSGNNEQFF	TGTGCCAGCCATACTAGCGGAAACAATGAGCAGTTCTTC
TRBV27	TRBD2	TRBJ2-1	-	CASSRSPGLPNNEQFF	TGTGCCAGCAGTCGCAGCCCGGGACTACCGAACAATGAGCAGTTCTTC
TRBV9	TRBD1	TRBJ2-1	-	CASSVSGTGITMKQFF	TGTGCCAGCAGCGTATCCGGGACAGGGATTACAATGAAGCAGTTCTTC
TRBV6-1	TRBD1	TRBJ1-1	-	CASRPGGMNTEAFF	TGTGCCAGCAGGCCAGGGGGGATGAACACTGAAGCTTTCTTT
TRBV2	TRBD1	TRBJ2-5	-	CASKTGVGETQYF	TGTGCCAGCAAGACAGGGGTTGGGGAGACCCAGTACTTC
TRBV6-5	-	TRBJ1-1	-	CASRRGAEAFF	TGTGCCAGCAGAAGGGGTGCTGAAGCTTTCTTT
TRBV6-1	-	TRBJ1-3	once	CASSPIGNTIYF	TGTGCCAGCAGTCCTATAGGAAACACCATATATTTT
TRBV6-5	-	TRBJ2-3	-	CASRLALASDTQYF	TGTGCCAGCAGGCTGGCGCTAGCATCAGATACGCAGTATTTT
TRBV7-9	-	TRBJ1-1	few	CASSSSGSPEAFF	TGTGCCAGCAGCTCCAGTGGTTCCCCAGAAGCTTTCTTT